This T cell receptor (beta chain) was sequenced during a study of cytomegalovirus exposure and HLA in healthy donors. Study-wide context: The study placed around 80% of its approximately 360 genotyped donors in the Caucasian-associated ancestry cluster.

The primer mix had 60 Vbeta and 13 Jbeta primers. This table comes from immunoSEQ multiplex PCR, and its TCRdb copy is limited to in-frame clones, with some not included. This sample has 95,000 to 100,000 clones, with roughly four fifths found just once. Whole-study findings and limits: Many donors carried some public TCRs, although rarity characterized most TCR sequences. The authors listed 150 to 200 TCR beta chains as cytomegalovirus-associated. Reports indicated that the classifier achieved high specificity and sensitivity in diagnosing cytomegalovirus status.

In the case of this clone: What it binds is unknown.

The CDR3 covers 15 residues. V lost 6 bases and J lost 4, with 13 bases in between. Germline V lookup: CDR1 MNHNS, CDR2 SASEGT. The chain has TRBV6-1 and TRBJ1-6; no firm D call. The sequenced sample consisted of PBMCs. This TCR derives from a female donor in good health and CMV-seronegative. The CDR3 DNA reads as TGTGCCAGCAGGGCGGGATCCTTATATAATTCACCCCTCCACTTT. It specifies CASRAGSLYNSPLHF.